This TCR beta chain is from a study of shared clonotypes between healthy human individuals. Using immunoSEQ multiplex PCR, the repertoire was profiled, and TCRdb retains in-frame clones only, with some absent. The profile covers about 680,000 clones, with under 95% appearing a single time and about 24% taken by the ten largest. Terminally differentiated effector memory CD45RA+ cells were excluded from the naive CD8 cells, which were CD45RO-negative and positively selected for CCR7. V gave up 4 bases and J gave up 4 bases, with 10 bases separating them. Germline CDR1 reads SEHNR; CDR2 reads FQNEAQ (reference sequence). The CDR3 consists of 13 residues. As concerns this clone: The antigen remains unidentified.

Broader study findings: The sampled material consisted only of blood, and tissue repertoires are likely to differ. Relative to memory subsets, naive subsets generally showed larger estimated richness.

This receptor was identified in a young man in good health. Sequencing input: naive CD8+ T cells sorted from blood. J is TRBJ2-5 and V is TRBV7-9, with D uncertain. The DNA for the CDR3 is TGTGCCAGCAGCTCCCGCATTGGAGAGACCCAGTACTTC. Encoded protein: CASSSRIGETQYF.